The entry below describes one TCR beta chain. The data originate from a study of blood T cell repertoires in COVID-19. The authors' processing: Estimation of nucleated cell counts relied on the amplification of reference gene primers. The assay was immunoSEQ multiplex PCR, and TCRdb's table has in-frame clones only and misses some. V, J and clone size are taken as reported in that table, and D and trimming were inferred from the DNA itself. The sample has 150,000 or so clones, roughly 80% seen once. The CDR3 totals 14 residues. Germline-derived CDR1 and CDR2 are SGHVS and FQNEAQ. V lost 1 base and J 6 bases, leaving 7 bases between the germline ends.

J is TRBJ1-6 and V is TRBV7-8; no clear D. The receptor comes from a human donor in a cohort sampled during active COVID-19. The sample taken for sequencing was peripheral blood. The CDR3 sequence is CASSLGAGNSPLHF. The CDR3 nucleotides read TGTGCCAGCAGCTTAGGGGCAGGTAATTCACCCCTCCACTTT.